This TCR beta chain was sequenced for a study of molecular identifiers for immune sequencing clone quantification. Turning to the study itself: Replicates split RNA from around 18,000 or 91,000 naive CD8 cells five ways, and the researchers sequenced four portions. Overall study results and limits: Naive cells had under 1% of molecules in clones above 20 RNA copies, effectors over 98%.

Using a CD8+CD4-CCR7+CD45RA+ phenotype, naive CD8 T cells were sorted. Bulk TCR libraries used previously described methods and listed TCR primers. TCRdb re-analysed the PCR reads in MiXCR, keeping a single row per CDR3 protein. The table lists roughly 86,000 distinct CDR3 sequences, under 20% of them singletons. The CDR3 is 16 amino acids. Trimming cost V 5 bases and J 0 bases, with 15 bases left between them. Per the germline V gene, CDR1 is SGHTA and CDR2 is FQGNSA. Worth noting for this clonotype: The antigen is unknown.

The receptor was derived from a human donor in good health. Some libraries in this study had Jurkat cell RNA spiked in. The sequenced sample was naive CD8+ T cells from blood, with Jurkat cell RNA spiked in. Subset specified: FACS-sorted CD8+CD4-CCR7+CD45RA+ naive T cells. The chain links TRBV7-2 to TRBJ2-3, with D perhaps TRBD2 (6 bases). CDR3 nucleotides: TGTGCCAGCAGCCCTCCGAAGGGACTTAGCACAGATACGCAGTATTTT. It is translated as CASSPPKGLSTDTQYF.